This TCR beta chain was recovered during a study of T cells in Graves' hyperthyroidism and ophthalmopathy. On the study more broadly: The authors collected peripheral blood at initial diagnosis, before any treatment. Study-wide points: The model forecast ophthalmopathy, anticipating it by a median approximately 6 months before onset. Most thyroid clonotypes expanded above 0.001 were also detected in blood.

From RNA transcripts, TCR beta CDR3 regions were amplified. During a first-round RT-PCR of the TCR CDR3, the HTBI primer set was used. From the multiplex PCR reads, TCRdb called clonotypes with MiXCR, one entry per CDR3 protein. The sample includes almost 600,000 distinct CDR3 sequences, approximately 13% of them seen just once. PBMCs were collected from an approximately 10 ml volume of fresh peripheral blood. Germline V gives CDR1 SGHAT, CDR2 FQNNGV. The CDR3 length is 16 residues. The V and J ends lost 5 bases and 5 bases, in that order; junction bases with no gene match: 9. This clonotype was seen many times. What it binds is not known.

J is TRBJ1-6 and V is TRBV11-2; 7 bases align to TRBD1. The sequencing sample was made of blood. The clonotype comes from a woman younger than 45 with Graves' hyperthyroidism that later progressed to Graves' ophthalmopathy. Here the CDR3 DNA reads TGTGCCAGCAGCACGTCACCCGGGACAGATAATTCACCCCTCCACTTT. It yields the protein CASSTSPGTDNSPLHF.